The T cell receptor (beta chain) described here comes from a study of radiotherapy plus CTLA-4 blockade in lung cancer. About the research overall: In approximately 17% of patients, objective responses were seen; 30% to 35% had disease control. Findings of the study overall: The study found tumor-derived TCR clones expanded in blood after radiotherapy plus ipilimumab. Alongside interferon-beta, early blood T cell clone dynamics were reportedly the best predictor of response.

Focal radiation plus CTLA-4 blockade with ipilimumab was administered to patients who had chemo-refractory metastatic non-small-cell lung cancer. The CDR3 contains 14 residues. CDR1 and CDR2 from the germline V gene are MDHEN and SYDVKM. The assay was immunoSEQ multiplex PCR, and TCRdb's table has in-frame clones only and misses some. The sample lists 81,000 or so clones, about 84% occurring once. Details on this clone: The antigen remains undetermined. The junction does not match germline at one end; this may be a read error. Other DNA sequences in this sample translate to the same CDR3.

This clonotype originated in a human donor with non-small cell lung cancer who had stable disease on radiotherapy plus ipilimumab. The sequences come from peripheral blood, collected from a patient treated with radiotherapy plus ipilimumab. The chain uses TRBV28 and TRBJ2-5, with a weak D call TRBD1 (6 bases). The DNA of the CDR3 is TGTGCCAGCCGGTTTGGCAGGGGATATGAGACTCAGTACTTC. The encoded protein is CASRFGRGYETQYF.